Shown below are 10 T cell receptor beta chains from a single sample sequenced in a study of T cells expressing NK-cell markers. TCRdb reprocessed the 5' RACE reads and reports one entry per CDR3 protein, with no DNA. This sample's clone table lists a few hundred thousand distinct CDR3 sequences. Sequencing was carried out using blood T cells: a sorted CD56 or NKG2C T cell subset, CD4+ or CD8+ T cells, or bulk PBMC T cells (not recorded which). The receptor source for this set is a woman in her forties or fifties in good health.

The chain links TRBV20-1 to TRBJ2-5; absent DNA, TCRdb's TRBD1 call cannot be checked. Per germline, CDR1 DFQATT and CDR2 SNEGSKA (reference sequence). The CDR3 is 12 residues long. CDR3 region: CSAQKGWETQYF.

This chain links TRBV7-4 with TRBJ2-4. The CDR3 loop spans 16 amino acids. Germline V gene sequence: CDR1 SGHVT, CDR2 SQSDAQ. The CDR3 loop reads CASSLIRKVAKNIQYF.

The chain carries TRBV20-1 and TRBJ2-1; TCRdb's D call, TRBD2, is unchecked because there is no DNA. The CDR3 runs to 17 residues. Germline V gene sequence: CDR1 DFQATT, CDR2 SNEGSKA (reference sequence). The CDR3 is CSARDPQLAGRRDEQFF.

The V call is TRBV12-3 or TRBV12-4, the J call TRBJ2-1; the D gene TCRdb calls, TRBD2, cannot be checked with no DNA. This CDR3 comprises 17 residues. The chain's CDR3 is CASSFRLAGVYYNEQFF.

The V gene is TRBV11-2, the J gene TRBJ2-2; TCRdb selects TRBD2, and the lack of DNA leaves this call unchecked. The CDR3 length is 15 residues. CDR1 and CDR2 from the germline V gene are SGHAT and FQNNGV. The CDR3 sequence: CASSLGLRRNGELFF.

The chain carries TRBV4-1 and TRBJ2-1; TCRdb proposes TRBD1, but this gene call is untestable without DNA. Germline values: CDR1 MGHRA, CDR2 YSYEKL. This CDR3 has 15 residues. The CDR3 protein is CASSQVGQGDDEQFF.

The CDR3 sequence: CASSQVLAQDTQYF. The chain employs TRBV4-1 and TRBJ2-3. Looked up from germline, CDR1 is MGHRA and CDR2 is YSYEKL. This CDR3 comprises 14 residues.

V and J are TRBV9 and TRBJ1-5. Germline V CDR1 and CDR2: SGDLS, YYNGEE. The CDR3 is 13 amino acids. The CDR3 loop is CSSSVDPDRDQHF.

This chain uses TRBV7-2 with TRBJ2-1; TCRdb's D gene call, TRBD1, goes unchecked for lack of DNA. The CDR3 is 16 residues long. Germline V gene lookup returns CDR1 SGHTA and CDR2 FQGNSA. The CDR3 region is CASRNSGIRSYNEQFF.

The genes are TRBV5-1 and TRBJ2-2; with no DNA, the TCRdb D assignment of TRBD2 cannot be verified. The CDR3 runs to 18 residues. Germline lookup yields CDR1 SGHRS and CDR2 YFSETQ. The CDR3 loop reads CASSSLAGDFANTGELFF.